This passage covers 30 T cell receptor beta chains from one sample sequenced in a study of T cell responses to AZD1222 COVID-19 vaccine. Sequencing was performed with immunoSEQ multiplex PCR; in TCRdb, only in-frame clones are kept and a portion is missing. The data show 100,000 to 150,000 clones, roughly 90% seen once. The material sequenced was peripheral blood, taken 28 days after the second AZD1222 dose. The receptors come from an adult who received the AZD1222 COVID-19 vaccine.

The CDR3 sequence: CASSQGHRDRGGDEQFF. The CDR3 region has the DNA TGTGCCAGCAGCCAAGGCCACCGGGACAGGGGTGGCGATGAGCAGTTCTTC. The chain has TRBV14 and TRBJ2-1; 10 bases line up with TRBD1. Germline V lookup: CDR1 SGHDN, CDR2 FVKESK. V dropped 1 base and J dropped 8; count of bases not matched to a gene: 11. The CDR3 is 17 residues long.

This sequence joins TRBV28 and TRBJ2-7; D is uncertain. The CDR3 contains 15 residues. The germline V gene has CDR1 MDHEN and CDR2 SYDVKM. Trimming cost V 6 bases and J 2 bases, with 17 bases left between them. The CDR3, as DNA: TGTGCCAGCAGAACAAAGACCTCGTCCACCTACGAGCAGTACTTC. Translation: CASRTKTSSTYEQYF. Drawing the rest from reference TRBV28 and TRBJ2-7, the complete variable domain is DVKVTQSSRYLVKRTGEKVFLECVQDMDHENMFWYRQDPGLGLRLIYFSYDVKMKEKGDIPEGYSVSREKKERFSLILESASTNQTSMYLCASRTKTSSTYEQYFGPGTRLTVT.

The chain joins TRBV10-3 to TRBJ2-7; no clear D. CDR1 is ENHRY, CDR2 SYGVKD, per germline. V was cut by 6 bases and J by 6 bases, with 12 bases left in between. This CDR3 spans 12 amino acids. The DNA for the CDR3 is TGTGCCATCAGGTCAGGTCGCTCCGAGCAGTACTTC. Translated, it gives CAIRSGRSEQYF.

The chain uses TRBV9 and TRBJ2-3; 9 bases match TRBD2. There are 15 residues in the CDR3. Germline V gene lookup returns CDR1 SGDLS and CDR2 YYNGEE. Trimming took 4 bases from V and 4 from J; bases not matched to a gene: 7. The CDR3 nucleotides are TGTGCCAGCAGCCACGGACTAGCGCAGGCAGATACGCAGTATTTT. Translated, it gives CASSHGLAQADTQYF.

The chain recombines TRBV5-6 with TRBJ2-7; D is ambiguous. The germline gives CDR1 SGHDT, CDR2 YYEEEE. There are 13 residues in the CDR3. Trimming removed 4 bases at V and 3 bases at J, with 11 bases between. The CDR3 coding sequence is TGTGCCAGCAGCGGCCGAATGAGCTACGAGCAGTACTTC. Translated: CASSGRMSYEQYF.

The table lists this clone with a count of one. This chain connects TRBV24-1 to TRBJ1-5; unclear D gene. Trimming took 3 bases from V and 3 from J, leaving 8 bases between them. The CDR3 spans 14 residues. Germline values: CDR1 KGHDR, CDR2 SFDVKD. The CDR3 sequence is CATSDPSFNQPQHF. In DNA form, the CDR3 reads TGTGCCACCAGTGATCCCAGCTTCAATCAGCCCCAGCATTTT.

The CDR3 DNA follows: TGTGCCACCAGCAGGGAAAGCTTTCCTGGAAACACCATATATTTT. It encodes CATSRESFPGNTIYF. V gene TRBV15 combines with J gene TRBJ1-3, with D unclear. V was cut by 3 bases and J by 2 bases, with 11 bases left in between. The germline V gene encodes CDR1 LNHNV and CDR2 YYDKDF (reference sequence). This CDR3 contains 15 residues.

The chain carries TRBV24-1 and TRBJ2-3, with no clear D. This CDR3 region has 12 residues. Trimming stripped 10 bases from V and 0 bases from J, with 7 bases between. Germline V gives CDR1 KGHDR, CDR2 SFDVKD. CDR3 coding DNA: TGTGCCACAGGGTCTAGCACAGATACGCAGTATTTT. Its protein product is CATGSSTDTQYF.

The chain combines TRBV5-3 with TRBJ1-1, with D tentatively TRBD1 (6 bases). TRBV5-3 is labeled an ORF, and its function is uncertain. The CDR3 consists of 12 residues. CDR3 region: CPHRVNNTEAFF. As DNA, the CDR3 is TGTCCCCACAGGGTTAATAACACTGAAGCTTTCTTT.

This chain uses TRBV24-1 with TRBJ2-5; D is unresolved. This CDR3 spans 16 amino acids. Germline CDR1 KGHDR, CDR2 SFDVKD. Deletions cut 2 bases from V and 5 bases from J, with 17 bases between. As DNA, the CDR3 is TGTGCCACCAGTGATTCCAGCATGTCGGTGACGGAGACCCAGTACTTC. It encodes CATSDSSMSVTETQYF.

This clone came up once. The V gene is TRBV2, the J gene TRBJ2-7; 7 bases agree with TRBD1. The CDR3 extends over 13 amino acids. V was clipped by 10 bases and J by 0 bases; unmatched bases: 6. Germline V gene sequence: CDR1 SNHLY, CDR2 FYNNEI. As DNA, the CDR3 is TGTGCCATCGCGACAGGGAGCTCCTACGAGCAGTACTTC. Residues: CAIATGSSYEQYF. Using reference TRBV2 and TRBJ2-7 for the parts outside the CDR3, the full variable domain is EPEVTQTPSHQVTQMGQEVILRCVPISNHLYFYWYRQILGQKVEFLVSFYNNEISEKSEIFDDQFSVERPDGSNFTLKIRSTKLEDSAMYFCAIATGSSYEQYFGPGTRLTVT.

V usage is TRBV9 and J usage is TRBJ2-6; D remains unclear. Trimming shortened V by 0 bases and J by 0 bases, and 4 bases separated the two germline ends. The CDR3 sequence is 15 residues long. The germline CDR1 and CDR2 sequences are SGDLS and YYNGEE. The CDR3 DNA reads TGTGCCAGCAGCGTAGCCCCCTCTGGGGCCAACGTCCTGACTTTC. Encoded protein: CASSVAPSGANVLTF.

The V gene is TRBV3-1 (or the pseudogene TRBV3-2), the J gene TRBJ2-5; TRBD1 matches at 8 bases. This CDR3 has 14 amino acids. V trimming: 5 bases; J trimming: 5 bases; junction bases outside the gene matches: 7. The V gene's germline CDR1 is LGHDT and CDR2 YNNKEL (reference sequence). The CDR3 bases are TGTGCCAGCAGCATAAACAGGGGGTCGGAGACCCAGTACTTC. As protein: CASSINRGSETQYF.

The gene calls are TRBV4-1 and TRBJ1-1; 7 bases agree with TRBD1. From germline, CDR1 is MGHRA and CDR2 YSYEKL. The CDR3 runs to 14 residues. V gave up 2 bases and J gave up 0 bases; unmatched junction bases: 0. The CDR3 is CASSQTGVNTEAFF. Here the CDR3 DNA reads TGCGCCAGCAGCCAAACAGGGGTGAACACTGAAGCTTTCTTT.

The chain employs TRBV6-1 and TRBJ1-2; D gene unclear. The V gene lost 2 bases and the J gene lost 5 bases, with 9 bases spanning the gap. The CDR3 has 13 amino acids. Looked up from germline, CDR1 is MNHNS and CDR2 is SASEGT. CDR3 sequence (DNA): TGTGCCAGCAGTGAATCCCCCAGGTATGGCTACACCTTC. Translating it yields CASSESPRYGYTF.

This chain links TRBV24-1 with TRBJ2-1; TRBD2 agrees at 11 bases. Per the germline V gene, CDR1 is KGHDR and CDR2 is SFDVKD. With V trimmed by 3 bases and J by 4 bases, 4 bases remained unmatched. The length of the CDR3 is 16 residues. The CDR3 region is CATSDLTSGIYNEQFF. CDR3 coding DNA: TGTGCCACCAGTGATCTGACTAGCGGGATTTACAATGAGCAGTTCTTC.

This clone showed up just a few times. This rearrangement joins TRBV5-1 to TRBJ2-1; D gene unclear. The V end was cut by 4 bases, the J end by 2 bases, with 10 bases between. The length of the CDR3 is 14 residues. Germline V gives CDR1 SGHRS, CDR2 YFSETQ. The CDR3 DNA reads TGCGCCAGCAGCCCCGAGCTCGCCTACAATGAGCAGTTCTTC. Amino acid sequence: CASSPELAYNEQFF.

The chain combines TRBV27 with TRBJ1-1; no reliable D call. This CDR3 has 15 residues. V dropped 6 bases and J dropped 1 base, with 15 bases sitting between them. The V gene's germline CDR1 is MNHEY and CDR2 SMNVEV (reference sequence). The CDR3, as DNA: TGTGCCAGCAGCTCTCGGGCAGATCGGAACACTGAAGCTTTCTTT. Its protein product is CASSSRADRNTEAFF.

CDR3 nucleotide sequence: TGTGCCAGCAGGGCCATGACGGATTATAATTCACCCCTCCACTTT. Translation: CASRAMTDYNSPLHF. The chain has TRBV2 and TRBJ1-6; the D is unclear. Germline CDR1 and CDR2: SNHLY and FYNNEI. CDR3 size: 15 residues. V lost 6 bases, J lost 4 bases, and 13 bases lay in between.

The V and J genes are TRBV2 and TRBJ1-5; D remains unclear. Germline V gene data show CDR1 as SNHLY and CDR2 as FYNNEI. V dropped 4 bases and J dropped 5 bases, with 9 bases sitting between them. The CDR3 loop spans 13 amino acids. The DNA of the CDR3 is TGTGCCAGCAGTGGGATGAGGGATCAGCCCCAGCATTTT. It specifies CASSGMRDQPQHF.

J is TRBJ2-6 and V is TRBV18; D gene ambiguous. The CDR3 sequence is 14 residues long. Germline lookup yields CDR1 KGHSH and CDR2 LQKENI. V dropped 3 bases and J dropped 0 bases, with 3 bases sitting between them. CDR3 sequence: CASSPTSGANVLTF. The CDR3 nucleotides read TGTGCCAGCTCACCGACCTCTGGGGCCAACGTCCTGACTTTC.

CDR3 DNA sequence: TGTGCCAGCAGCCTAAGAGGACAGGTTAATGAAAAACTGTTTTTT. Protein product: CASSLRGQVNEKLFF. The chain is built from TRBV7-8 and TRBJ1-4; 7 bases agree with TRBD1. This CDR3 comprises 15 residues. Per germline, CDR1 SGHVS and CDR2 FQNEAQ. Trimming at V came to 5 bases and at J to 4 bases, leaving 7 bases not matched to a gene.

This sequence joins TRBV5-1 and TRBJ1-3, with D unresolved. This CDR3 has 16 residues. The germline gives CDR1 SGHRS, CDR2 YFSETQ. With 0 bases removed from V and 4 bases from J, the gap between germline ends came to 14 bases. CDR3 residues: CASSLGQALRGNTIYF. The DNA of the CDR3 is TGCGCCAGCAGCTTGGGGCAGGCCCTGAGAGGAAACACCATATATTTT.

The rearrangement uses TRBV2 and TRBJ2-1; D unclear. This CDR3 has 16 amino acids. Germline CDR1 and CDR2: SNHLY and FYNNEI. Trimming left V 2 bases short and J 0 bases short, with 11 bases between. CDR3 nucleotides: TGTGCCAGCAGTGAACCGAACCAGAGCTCCTACAATGAGCAGTTCTTC. Residues: CASSEPNQSSYNEQFF.

The rearrangement joins TRBV9 to TRBJ2-1; 7 nucleotides align to TRBD2. V shed 4 bases and J 9 bases; nucleotides not matched to a gene: 22. Germline CDR1 SGDLS, CDR2 YYNGEE. This CDR3 has 18 residues. The CDR3 nucleotides are TGTGCCAGCAGCTACGCAACCTCAACTAGCGAACTACTGGGTGAGCAGTTCTTC. This encodes CASSYATSTSELLGEQFF. The full variable domain, rest sourced from reference TRBV9 and TRBJ2-1, is DSGVTQTPKHLITATGQRVTLRCSPRSGDLSVYWYQQSLDQGLQFLIQYYNGEERAKGNILERFSAQQFPDLHSELNLSSLELGDSALYFCASSYATSTSELLGEQFFGPGTRLTVL.

The chain has TRBV10-3 and TRBJ2-2; the D is unclear. Germline V gives CDR1 ENHRY, CDR2 SYGVKD. The CDR3 runs 14 residues. V lost 0 bases and J 5 bases, leaving 7 bases between the germline ends. The CDR3: CAISESTQTGELFF. In DNA form, the CDR3 reads TGTGCCATCAGTGAGTCTACTCAAACCGGGGAGCTGTTTTTT.

The chain has TRBV5-4 and TRBJ2-7; D gene uncertain. From germline, CDR1 is SGHNT and CDR2 YYREEE (reference sequence). V lost 0 bases and J 2 bases, leaving 15 bases between the germline ends. There are 16 residues in the CDR3. The CDR3 here is CASSLVVDPRPYEQYF. CDR3 bases: TGTGCCAGCAGCTTGGTAGTTGACCCTCGGCCCTACGAGCAGTACTTC.

The chain links TRBV6-5 to TRBJ2-7, with D perhaps matching TRBD1 (5 bases). The CDR3 extends over 13 amino acids. Germline V CDR1 and CDR2: MNHEY, SVGAGI. V shed 7 bases and J shed 3 bases, with 13 bases lying between them. CDR3 coding DNA: TGTGCCAGCAAGGGGAAGTCCCTCTACGAGCAGTACTTC. Protein product: CASKGKSLYEQYF.

The chain has TRBV11-2 and TRBJ1-6, with 7 bases fitting TRBD1. Germline V gives CDR1 SGHAT, CDR2 FQNNGV. V lost 5 bases to trimming and J lost 10 bases; unmatched junction nucleotides: 14. There are 16 residues in the CDR3. In DNA form, the CDR3 reads TGTGCCAGCAGCGCCAAAACCGGGACAGTCCGCTCACCCCTCCACTTT. Amino acid sequence: CASSAKTGTVRSPLHF. The variable domain in full, completed from reference TRBV11-2 and TRBJ1-6, reads EAGVAQSPRYKIIEKRQSVAFWCNPISGHATLYWYQQILGQGPKLLIQFQNNGVVDDSQLPKDRFSAERLKGVDSTLKIQPAKLEDSAVYLCASSAKTGTVRSPLHFGNGTRLTVT.

This chain connects TRBV21-1 to TRBJ2-7; the table gives TRBD1 as D, unverified against the DNA. TRBV21-1 counts as a pseudogene. The CDR3 loop spans 15 amino acids. CDR3 protein: CASSKAAGPVSEQYF. The CDR3 nucleotides read TGTGCCAGCAGCAAAGCGGCAGGTCCCGTGTCTGAGCAGTACTTC.